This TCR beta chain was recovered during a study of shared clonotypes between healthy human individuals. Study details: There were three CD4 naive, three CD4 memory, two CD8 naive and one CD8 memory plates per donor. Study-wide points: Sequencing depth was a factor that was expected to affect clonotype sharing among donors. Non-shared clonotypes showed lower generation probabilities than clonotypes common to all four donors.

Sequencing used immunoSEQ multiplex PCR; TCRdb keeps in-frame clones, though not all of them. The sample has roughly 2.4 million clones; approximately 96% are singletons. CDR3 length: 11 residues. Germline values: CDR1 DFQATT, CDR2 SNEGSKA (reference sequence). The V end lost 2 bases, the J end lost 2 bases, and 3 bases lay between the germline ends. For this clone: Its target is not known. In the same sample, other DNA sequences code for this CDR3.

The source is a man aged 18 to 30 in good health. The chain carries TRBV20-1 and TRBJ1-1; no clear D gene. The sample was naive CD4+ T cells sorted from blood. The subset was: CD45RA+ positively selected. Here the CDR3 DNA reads TGCAGTGCTAGAAGAAACACTGAAGCTTTCTTT. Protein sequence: CSARRNTEAFF.